This TCR beta chain was obtained from a study of T cells in Graves' hyperthyroidism and ophthalmopathy. CDR3 size: 17 residues. CDR1 and CDR2 (germline): SEHNR, FQNEAQ (reference sequence). The V gene end was trimmed by 5 bases and the J gene end by 13 bases; junction bases not matched to a gene: 19. RNA transcripts gave rise to amplified TCR beta CDR3 regions. Carried out on the TCR CDR3, a first-round RT-PCR used the HTBI primer set. TCRdb analysed the multiplex PCR reads with MiXCR anew, one entry per CDR3 protein. The data contain 560,000 or so distinct CDR3 sequences, about 20% of them seen just once; the ten biggest clones take up over 45%.

The sequenced sample consisted of blood. The sequence was obtained from a man in his forties or fifties with Graves' ophthalmopathy. V is TRBV7-9 and J is TRBJ2-1, with 11 nucleotides matching TRBD2. CDR3 region: CASSQLGGRLAGGKQFF. The CDR3 nucleotides are TGTGCCAGCAGCCAATTAGGGGGGCGGCTAGCGGGAGGAAAACAGTTCTTC.